This TCR beta chain was found in a study of blood T cell repertoires in COVID-19. The overall study: Researchers got acute and convalescent COVID-19 samples from the United States, Italy and Spain. T cells, B-cell-depleted T cells, or PBMCs provided the cDNA or gDNA that served as material.

Trimming stripped 3 bases from V and 3 bases from J, with 14 bases between. Per germline, CDR1 SGHAT and CDR2 FQNNGV. CDR3 size: 15 residues. The repertoire was sequenced with immunoSEQ multiplex PCR; TCRdb's copy has only in-frame clones and lacks some. The sample carries 130,000 or so clones, approximately 79% recorded once. Material: PBMCs or T cells enriched from blood (not recorded which). The chain carries TRBV11-2 and TRBJ1-1, with D perhaps matching TRBD1 (5 bases). The TCR comes from a man in his forties with acute COVID-19. CDR3 loop: CASSFSDPTDTEAFF. The CDR3 DNA is TGTGCCAGCAGCTTCTCGGACCCGACAGACACTGAAGCTTTCTTT.